A selection of T cell receptor beta chains follows, all from one sample in a study of T-cell memory formation after mild COVID-19. TCRdb fed the 5' RACE reads into MiXCR, producing one record per CDR3 protein. The sample has hundreds of thousands of distinct CDR3 sequences; roughly a sixth are singletons. Sequenced input: PBMCs or a T cell subset sorted from them (not recorded which). The origin of the receptors is an adult woman who had mild COVID-19 (a few samples of this study predate the infection). Cell type and time point are not known. Each CDR3 is given with its conserved first and last residue. Each record gives: V gene, CDR3 length, clone size, D gene, J gene, CDR3 protein, CDR3 DNA. A D gene is named only where the DNA matches it firmly. Size values are once, few and many counts, or a class for expanded clones, and some rows have none.

TRBV2	19	NA	TRBD2	TRBJ2-1	CASSDPGLAGVSSYNEQFF	TGTGCCAGCAGTGATCCCGGACTAGCGGGAGTGTCTTCATACAATGAGCAGTTCTTC
TRBV12-3/TRBV12-4	14	few	NA	TRBJ2-1	CASSLGLSMGEQFF	TGTGCCAGCAGTTTAGGGCTCTCGATGGGGGAGCAGTTCTTC
TRBV12-3/TRBV12-4	15	few	TRBD2	TRBJ2-7	CASSSGLAGLSEQYF	TGTGCCAGCAGTTCCGGACTAGCGGGGCTCTCCGAGCAGTACTTC
TRBV7-2	15	NA	NA	TRBJ1-6	CASSLVQGYNSPLHF	TGTGCCAGCAGCTTAGTACAGGGCTATAATTCACCCCTCCACTTT
TRBV30	14	NA	NA	TRBJ2-2	CAWSTTIHTGELFF	TGTGCCTGGAGTACGACCATACACACCGGGGAGCTGTTTTTT
TRBV4-1	15	few	TRBD1	TRBJ2-7	CASSQADRGLHEQYF	TGCGCCAGCAGCCAAGCCGACAGGGGTCTCCACGAGCAGTACTTC
TRBV9	17	few	TRBD2	TRBJ2-2	CASSVGASGSNTGELFF	TGTGCCAGCAGCGTAGGGGCTAGCGGTTCGAACACCGGGGAGCTGTTTTTT
TRBV7-8	14	NA	NA	TRBJ1-2	CASSSTGFDGGYTF	TGTGCCAGCAGCTCTACAGGGTTCGACGGTGGCTACACCTTC
TRBV20-1	14	few	NA	TRBJ2-7	CSARVGRGPDEQYF	TGCAGTGCTAGAGTAGGACGTGGGCCTGACGAGCAGTACTTC
TRBV6-5	11	many	NA	TRBJ2-7	CASSNTYEQYF	TGTGCCAGCAGTAACACCTACGAGCAGTACTTC
TRBV5-1	15	few	NA	TRBJ2-2	CASSLGQVEAGELFF	TGCGCCAGCAGCTTGGGACAGGTCGAGGCCGGGGAGCTGTTTTTT
TRBV12-3/TRBV12-4	15	NA	NA	TRBJ2-4	CASSSASGRGNIQYF	TGTGCCAGCAGCTCCGCCTCGGGGAGGGGGAACATTCAGTACTTC
TRBV7-8	14	NA	NA	TRBJ2-2	CASRGLSNTGELFF	TGTGCCAGCAGGGGACTTTCGAACACCGGGGAGCTGTTTTTT
TRBV5-1	19	few	TRBD2	TRBJ2-1	CASRWGSGGLPTTYNEQFF	TGCGCCAGCAGGTGGGGTAGCGGGGGCCTCCCAACTACCTACAATGAGCAGTTCTTC
TRBV29-1	13	NA	TRBD1	TRBJ2-7	CSVCTGDTYEQYF	TGCAGCGTATGTACAGGGGACACCTACGAGCAGTACTTC
TRBV6-5	16	NA	NA	TRBJ2-3	CASSLVFGRSTDTQYF	TGTGCCAGCAGTCTGGTGTTTGGGAGAAGCACAGATACGCAGTATTTT
TRBV20-1	14	few	TRBD2	TRBJ2-3	CSAPIAGEADTQYF	TGCAGTGCGCCAATAGCGGGAGAGGCAGATACGCAGTATTTT
TRBV4-2	17	NA	TRBD1	TRBJ2-6	CASSQEGRGTGANVLTF	TGTGCCAGCAGCCAAGAGGGCAGGGGGACTGGGGCCAACGTCCTGACTTTC
TRBV11-2	16	few	NA	TRBJ2-2	CASSLVWGRDTGELFF	TGTGCCAGCAGCTTAGTCTGGGGTAGGGACACCGGGGAGCTGTTTTTT
TRBV5-1	15	many	NA	TRBJ2-3	CASSLDGGVTDTQYF	TGCGCCAGCAGCTTGGATGGGGGAGTCACAGATACGCAGTATTTT
TRBV5-1	15	NA	NA	TRBJ2-1	CASSWGVRLDNEQFF	TGCGCCAGCAGCTGGGGAGTCAGGTTGGACAATGAGCAGTTCTTC
TRBV6-5	15	NA	TRBD2	TRBJ2-3	CASTGTTSSTDTQYF	TGTGCCAGTACCGGGACTACTTCTAGCACAGATACGCAGTATTTT
TRBV5-1	14	NA	NA	TRBJ2-2	CASSLEGEAGELFF	TGCGCCAGCAGCTTGGAAGGAGAGGCCGGGGAGCTGTTTTTT
TRBV7-9	15	NA	TRBD1	TRBJ2-5	CASSITGQGPETQYF	TGTGCCAGCAGTATCACAGGACAGGGCCCAGAGACCCAGTACTTC
TRBV7-6	14	NA	NA	TRBJ2-7	CASSSGTKSYEQYF	TGTGCCAGCAGCTCCGGGACCAAATCCTACGAGCAGTACTTC
TRBV29-1	13	NA	NA	TRBJ2-5	CSVEERGGETQYF	TGCAGCGTTGAGGAGAGGGGGGGAGAGACCCAGTACTTC
TRBV29-1	16	NA	TRBD1	TRBJ1-2	CSVAGSLRTGEYGYTF	TGCAGCGTTGCGGGATCCTTGAGGACAGGGGAGTATGGCTACACCTTC
TRBV20-1	14	few	TRBD2	TRBJ2-1	CSGEGGLAANEQFF	TGCAGTGGCGAGGGGGGACTAGCCGCGAATGAGCAGTTCTTC
TRBV5-1	14	NA	TRBD1	TRBJ1-4	CASSWKGQDEKLFF	TGCGCCAGCAGCTGGAAGGGACAGGACGAAAAACTGTTTTTT
TRBV18	14	NA	TRBD1	TRBJ2-7	CASSQQGSSYEQYF	TGTGCCAGCTCACAACAGGGGAGCTCCTACGAGCAGTACTTC
TRBV5-1	14	many	NA	TRBJ2-2	CASSLALTTGELFF	TGCGCCAGCAGCTTGGCCCTGACCACCGGGGAGCTGTTTTTT
TRBV10-3	13	NA	TRBD1	TRBJ2-7	CAISVGQPYEQYF	TGTGCCATCAGTGTGGGACAGCCCTACGAGCAGTACTTC
TRBV18	18	NA	TRBD2	TRBJ2-5	CASSPRMRLAGDGETQYF	TGTGCCAGCTCACCACGTATGCGGCTAGCGGGAGACGGGGAGACCCAGTACTTC
TRBV12-3/TRBV12-4	14	NA	TRBD1	TRBJ2-1	CASVRDRVYNEQFF	TGTGCCAGCGTCCGGGACAGGGTTTACAATGAGCAGTTCTTC
TRBV7-9	12	NA	NA	TRBJ2-7	CASSSLQAEQYF	TGTGCCAGCAGCTCCCTCCAAGCCGAGCAGTACTTC
TRBV7-8	15	few	NA	TRBJ1-6	CASSFTDGANSPLHF	TGTGCCAGCAGCTTCACAGACGGCGCTAATTCACCCCTCCACTTT
TRBV5-5	18	once	TRBD2	TRBJ2-1	CASSLFIVVTSGYNEQFF	TGTGCCAGCAGCTTGTTTATAGTAGTGACTAGCGGGTACAATGAGCAGTTCTTC
TRBV30	14	once	NA	TRBJ2-7	CAWSRRDSSYEQYF	TGTGCCTGGAGTCGTAGAGACAGCTCCTACGAGCAGTACTTC
TRBV30	14	NA	NA	TRBJ2-1	CAWSVAGSYNEQFF	TGTGCCTGGAGTGTCGCGGGATCCTACAATGAGCAGTTCTTC
TRBV6-5	18	NA	TRBD2	TRBJ2-1	CASSLGLAGGPGTLEQFF	TGTGCCAGCAGCCTCGGACTAGCGGGAGGGCCGGGGACCCTTGAGCAGTTCTTC
TRBV7-9	12	NA	NA	TRBJ1-1	CACLRSNTEAFF	TGTGCCTGCCTTAGGTCGAACACTGAAGCTTTCTTT
TRBV29-1	13	few	NA	TRBJ2-5	CSVRGQGQETQYF	TGCAGCGTCCGGGGGCAGGGACAAGAGACCCAGTACTTC
TRBV14	15	few	NA	TRBJ2-1	CASSEGVTRYNEQFF	TGTGCCAGCAGCGAGGGGGTGACTAGGTACAATGAGCAGTTCTTC
TRBV27	13	few	TRBD1	TRBJ2-5	CASRDRDKETQYF	TGTGCCAGCCGGGACAGGGATAAAGAGACCCAGTACTTC
TRBV12-3/TRBV12-4	15	NA	TRBD2	TRBJ2-1	CASSFVLAGTNEQFF	TGTGCCAGCAGTTTCGTACTAGCGGGGACAAATGAGCAGTTCTTC
TRBV15	16	NA	TRBD1	TRBJ1-2	CATSREGQGTHYGYTF	TGTGCCACCAGCAGAGAGGGACAGGGGACCCACTATGGCTACACCTTC
TRBV3-1	15	NA	TRBD2	TRBJ2-5	CASSQGASGKGTQYF	TGTGCCAGCAGCCAAGGGGCTAGCGGGAAGGGGACCCAGTACTTC
TRBV5-1	15	few	NA	TRBJ2-1	CASSLGQTTSAEQFF	TGCGCCAGCAGCTTGGGACAGACGACTAGTGCAGAGCAGTTCTTC
TRBV9	14	once	NA	TRBJ1-2	CASSVGSTNYGYTF	TGTGCCAGCAGCGTGGGATCTACTAACTATGGCTACACCTTC
TRBV6-2/TRBV6-3	12	NA	NA	TRBJ2-7	CASSYGGTPQYF	TGTGCCAGCAGTTACGGAGGGACACCGCAGTACTTC
TRBV12-3/TRBV12-4	15	many	NA	TRBJ1-6	CASSLSDTINSPLHF	TGTGCCAGCAGCCTCTCGGACACGATAAATTCACCCCTCCACTTT
TRBV30	13	NA	NA	TRBJ2-5	CAWSTGSQETQYF	TGTGCCTGGAGTACAGGGTCCCAAGAGACCCAGTACTTC
TRBV12-5	15	NA	NA	TRBJ2-1	CASGAPLDSYNEQFF	TGTGCTAGTGGCGCACCCTTGGACTCCTACAATGAGCAGTTCTTC
TRBV27	13	NA	NA	TRBJ2-1	CASSRGSSGAQFF	TGTGCCAGCAGTCGTGGATCCTCGGGGGCGCAGTTCTTC
TRBV4-1	16	NA	TRBD2	TRBJ2-5	CASSQLAGGYRETQYF	TGCGCCAGCAGCCAACTAGCGGGGGGGTACCGAGAGACCCAGTACTTC
TRBV29-1	12	NA	NA	TRBJ2-1	CSVAGELHEQFF	TGCAGCGTTGCGGGGGAGTTACATGAGCAGTTCTTC
TRBV5-6	14	NA	NA	TRBJ2-1	CASSDQGSYNEQFF	TGTGCCAGCAGCGACCAGGGGAGTTACAATGAGCAGTTCTTC
TRBV5-5	13	few	NA	TRBJ1-1	CASSTLGQSGAFF	TGTGCCAGCAGCACCTTGGGACAATCGGGAGCTTTCTTT
TRBV5-5	20	NA	NA	TRBJ2-5	CASSLVWTTGPDKGRWTQYF	TGTGCCAGCAGCTTGGTCTGGACCACTGGGCCGGACAAGGGTCGGTGGACCCAGTACTTC